The clone carrying this T cell receptor (beta chain) was counted ten times or more. Its cognate antigen is unknown. This entry belongs to a study of neurological immune-mediated disorders. Study findings and constraints: None of the CDR3 amino acid sequences of expanded clones were shared across subjects, and this suggested private repertoires in all groups.

Germline V lookup: CDR1 MDHEN, CDR2 SYDVKM. V lost 7 bases and J lost 2, with 9 bases in between. CDR3 length: 12 residues. With 10-nucleotide random UMIs included, cDNA was synthesized by 5'RACE. TCRdb re-called the 5' RACE reads through MiXCR, storing one row per CDR3 protein. This table has under 40,000 distinct CDR3 sequences, 7.2% appearing once. The source of this sequence is a man aged 50-59 years in good health. Specimen: CD4+ T cells from blood. V gene TRBV28 combines with J gene TRBJ2-7; weak D call: TRBD2 (5 bases). The CDR3 region is CASNVRAYEQYF. In nucleotides, the CDR3 is TGTGCCAGCAATGTGAGGGCCTACGAGCAGTACTTC.